Below are 8 T cell receptor delta chains sequenced from a single sample in a study of gamma-delta T cells after stem cell transplantation. TCRdb made new clone calls on the RT-PCR reads using CATT. Of fewer than 3,000 delta-chain clones listed, 40% to 55% are singletons. The sample was gamma-delta T cells. The receptor source for this set is a human donor. It is not recorded whose cells these are; they may come from a transplant donor.

Concerning this clone: One end of the junction is discordant with germline, which a read error may explain. CDR3 coding DNA: TGTGCCTATGACACTCCTCCACTGGGGGATGTTTCCTGGGGCACCCGACAGATGTTTTTC. Its protein is CAYDTPPLGDVSWGTRQMFF. V is TRDV2 and J is TRDJ3; 10 bases agree with TRDD3. This CDR3 has 20 amino acids. In germline, CDR1 is GEAIGNYY, CDR2 EKD.

With respect to this clone: A single base is all that separates this from a far larger clone, so a read error is likely. This CDR3 is CACDTWAPDGGTDELIF. CDR3 in DNA: TGTGCCTGTGACACGTGGGCCCCCGACGGGGGGACCGATGAACTCATCTTT. V is TRDV2 and J is TRDJ1, with a weak D call TRDD3 (6 bases). Germline values: CDR1 GEAIGNYY, CDR2 EKD. This CDR3 contains 17 residues.

About this clone itself: This could be a read error, since a much larger clone is one nucleotide away. Additional DNA sequences in this sample encode the identical CDR3. The rearrangement uses TRDV2 and TRDJ3; D perhaps matches TRDD3 (7 bases). Germline values: CDR1 GEAIGNYY, CDR2 EKD. The CDR3 loop spans 20 amino acids. CDR3 sequence: CACDKALGFLSSWDTRQMFF. CDR3 in DNA: TGTGCCTGCGACAAAGCACTGGGGTTCCTAAGCTCCTGGGACACCCGACAGATGTTTTTC.

To note about this clone: One end of the junction varies from germline; a read error may be responsible. The V and J genes are TRDV2 and TRDJ1; 7 nucleotides agree with TRDD3. This CDR3 has 15 amino acids. Germline CDR1 is GEAIGNYY and CDR2 is EKD. CDR3 in DNA: TGTGCCTGTGACTTTCTGGGGGGCTACACCGATAACCTCATCTTT. Residues: CACDFLGGYTDNLIF.

The rearrangement uses TRDV2 and TRDJ1; TRDD3 agrees at 12 bases. Per the germline V gene, CDR1 is GEAIGNYY and CDR2 is EKD. J was trimmed by 0 bases and V by 4 bases; bases with no gene match: 11. The CDR3 spans 18 residues. CDR3 sequence: CACESVTGGYPYTDKLIF. Written as DNA, the CDR3 is TGTGCCTGTGAATCTGTTACTGGGGGATACCCGTACACCGATAAACTCATCTTT.

This clone has a handful of counts. TCRdb attributes to this sequence the protein of a much larger clone, which differs from the DNA translation at residue 4; a read error is likely, and the protein displayed is translated from the DNA. The chain combines TRDV2 with TRDJ2, with 11 bases identical to TRDD3. The CDR3 consists of 17 residues. Germline V gives CDR1 GEAIGNYY, CDR2 EKD. V lost 6 bases and J lost 5; bases outside the gene matches: 13. The DNA for the CDR3 is TGTGCCTGTAACTCATTACTGGGGGATAACCTCACAGCACAACTCTTCTTT. This gives the protein CACNSLLGDNLTAQLFF.

This clone is termed large. CDR3 nucleotide sequence: TGTGCCTGTGACACCGTTGGGCCGGGGGAACCGAACAACGGACTCATCTTT. It specifies CACDTVGPGEPNNGLIF. The chain couples TRDV2 to TRDJ1; tentatively, D is TRDD3 (6 bases). The CDR3 contains 17 residues. The germline CDR1 and CDR2 sequences are GEAIGNYY and EKD. The V and J ends lost 0 bases and 10 bases respectively, with 26 bases between them.

This clone occurred a few times. The same CDR3 is also encoded by other DNA sequences in this sample. V and J are TRDV2 and TRDJ1; 9 bases match TRDD3. Germline-derived CDR1 and CDR2 are GEAIGNYY and EKD. This CDR3 has 22 amino acids. V lost 5 bases to trimming and J lost 0 bases; unmatched junction nucleotides: 27. CDR3 protein: CACVPVTSTGDTSPPYTDKLIF. The CDR3 DNA follows: TGTGCCTGTGTCCCTGTAACATCTACGGGGGATACCTCCCCGCCGTACACCGATAAACTCATCTTT.